One and the same sample provided the 17 T cell receptor beta chains below, sequenced in a study of OX40 agonist ivuxolimab in advanced cancers. The repertoire was sequenced with immunoSEQ multiplex PCR; TCRdb's copy has only in-frame clones and lacks some. The sample has tens of thousands of clones, about 65% seen once. Specimen: CD4+ or CD8+ T cells sorted from blood, collected in a trial of the OX40 agonist ivuxolimab. These receptors were collected from an adult with an advanced solid tumor such as melanoma, head and neck, liver or kidney cancer.

Only one count was recorded for this clone. The gene calls are TRBV19 and TRBJ2-1; 8 bases agree with TRBD1. This CDR3 has 16 amino acids. The germline CDR1 and CDR2 sequences are LNHDA and SQIVND (reference sequence). Germline trimming cut 5 bases from V and 10 bases from J; bases unmatched to any gene: 16. DNA for the CDR3: TGTGCCAGTAGTCACAGGACAGGGCTTACGGGAGAGGAGCAGTTCTTC. Its translation: CASSHRTGLTGEEQFF.

This clone appeared a few times. This chain links TRBV2 with TRBJ2-1; D perhaps matches TRBD2 (5 bases). Trimming took 8 bases from V and 3 from J, leaving 11 bases between them. CDR1 and CDR2 (germline): SNHLY, FYNNEI. There are 13 residues in the CDR3. In DNA, the CDR3 is TGTGCCAGCGTCCTAGCAAGCTACAATGAGCAGTTCTTC. Translated, it gives CASVLASYNEQFF. Variable domain in full (rest from reference TRBV2 and TRBJ2-1): EPEVTQTPSHQVTQMGQEVILRCVPISNHLYFYWYRQILGQKVEFLVSFYNNEISEKSEIFDDQFSVERPDGSNFTLKIRSTKLEDSAMYFCASVLASYNEQFFGPGTRLTVL.

The DNA for the CDR3 is TGTGCCAGCAGCTTATACGGGGCTGGGGCCAACGTCCTGACTTTC. It encodes CASSLYGAGANVLTF. This chain uses TRBV7-3 with TRBJ2-6; D perhaps matches TRBD2 (5 bases). V lost 2 bases, J lost 2 bases, and 7 bases lay in between. Germline V gives CDR1 SGHTA, CDR2 FQGTGA. This CDR3 comprises 15 residues.

The chain joins TRBV9 to TRBJ1-2; the D gene is possibly TRBD1 (5 bases). The V gene's germline CDR1 is SGDLS and CDR2 YYNGEE. The CDR3 is 13 residues long. V was pared by 0 bases and J by 8 bases, with 11 bases between. CDR3 protein: CASSVGGAEGYTF. Written as DNA, the CDR3 is TGTGCCAGCAGCGTAGGAGGGGCCGAGGGCTACACCTTC.

V and J are TRBV7-9 and TRBJ1-1, with a tentative D call TRBD1 (5 bases). CDR1 is SEHNR and CDR2 is FQNEAQ in the germline V gene (reference sequence). The CDR3 is made up of 13 amino acids. With 5 bases removed from V and 3 bases from J, the gap between germline ends came to 10 bases. CDR3 loop: CASSKRGDTEAFF. The CDR3 DNA follows: TGTGCCAGCAGCAAACGAGGGGACACTGAAGCTTTCTTT.

This clone was recorded only once. The CDR3 DNA sequence: TGTGCCAGCAGTTTATTGGACTCCCTTGGAGTCGATGAGCAGTTCTTC. It specifies CASSLLDSLGVDEQFF. This chain joins TRBV27 and TRBJ2-1; possibly TRBD2 for D (5 bases). The CDR3 has 16 residues. Germline V gene lookup returns CDR1 MNHEY and CDR2 SMNVEV (reference sequence). Trimming removed 1 base at V and 8 bases at J, with 18 bases between.

The chain carries TRBV11-2 and TRBJ2-1; TRBD2 matches 11 bases. The CDR3 covers 17 residues. V was clipped by 6 bases and J by 4 bases; unmatched bases: 11. Germline-derived CDR1 and CDR2 are SGHAT and FQNNGV. CDR3 bases: TGTGCCAGCAGGACCGCCCTGGGACTAGCGGATTACAATGAGCAGTTCTTC. Encoded protein: CASRTALGLADYNEQFF. Supplemented by reference TRBV11-2 and TRBJ2-1, the full variable domain reads EAGVAQSPRYKIIEKRQSVAFWCNPISGHATLYWYQQILGQGPKLLIQFQNNGVVDDSQLPKDRFSAERLKGVDSTLKIQPAKLEDSAVYLCASRTALGLADYNEQFFGPGTRLTVL.

This rearrangement joins TRBV25-1 to TRBJ1-4; TRBD1 matches 9 bases. The germline V gene has CDR1 MGHDK and CDR2 SYGVNS. The CDR3 extends over 18 amino acids. V trimming: 5 bases; J trimming: 0 bases; junction bases outside the gene matches: 10. The CDR3 loop reads CASSPSGTGLPTNEKLFF. The CDR3, as DNA: TGTGCCAGCAGTCCCTCCGGGACAGGGTTACCAACTAATGAAAAACTGTTTTTT.

In its sample, this clone was seen many times. V usage is TRBV28 and J usage is TRBJ2-7, with D tentatively TRBD1 or TRBD2 (5 bases each). This CDR3 has 12 amino acids. The V gene's germline CDR1 is MDHEN and CDR2 SYDVKM. The V end was cut by 3 bases, the J end by 6 bases, with 9 bases between. In nucleotides, the CDR3 is TGTGCCAGCAGTTTCGGGACGTCCGAGCAGTACTTC. Translating it yields CASSFGTSEQYF.

V gene TRBV5-6 combines with J gene TRBJ2-4; D is uncertain. This CDR3 is 14 amino acids long. From germline, CDR1 is SGHDT and CDR2 YYEEEE. Trimming took 4 bases from V and 2 from J, leaving 10 bases between them. CDR3 sequence reads: CASSQASSKNIQYF. The CDR3 nucleotides are TGTGCCAGCAGCCAGGCGTCTTCCAAAAACATTCAGTACTTC.

V usage is TRBV28 and J usage is TRBJ1-2; perhaps TRBD1 as D (6 bases). Trimming stripped 2 bases from V and 7 bases from J, with 17 bases between. CDR3 length: 15 residues. Germline CDR1 is MDHEN and CDR2 is SYDVKM. As DNA, the CDR3 is TGTGCCAGCAGTTTACTTACAACAGGGAGAGGTGGCTACACCTTC. Translating it yields CASSLLTTGRGGYTF.

This clone is a singleton in its sample. The chain employs TRBV27 and TRBJ1-1; tentative D call: TRBD1 (6 bases). With 5 bases removed from V and 2 bases from J, the gap between germline ends came to 12 bases. CDR1 and CDR2 from the germline V gene are MNHEY and SMNVEV (reference sequence). This CDR3 contains 14 residues. CDR3 bases: TGTGCCAGCAGTATTGGGACACTAAACACTGAAGCTTTCTTT. Amino acid sequence: CASSIGTLNTEAFF.

This chain joins TRBV7-2 and TRBJ2-7, with D unclear. Germline assignment: CDR1 SGHTA and CDR2 FQGNSA. The CDR3 length is 13 residues. V was pared by 0 bases and J by 1 base, with 4 bases between. The CDR3 region has the DNA TGTGCCAGCAGCTTAGCTGAGTCCTACGAGCAGTACTTC. It translates to CASSLAESYEQYF.

There are a few counts of this clone. The chain links TRBV6-1 to TRBJ2-7; 9 bases are shared with TRBD1. This CDR3 is built from 15 residues. Trimming removed 6 bases from V and 4 bases from J; junction bases left unmatched: 10. Germline assignment: CDR1 MNHNS and CDR2 SASEGT. The chain's CDR3 is CASSGTGTGIYEQYF. Here the CDR3 DNA reads TGTGCCAGCAGCGGAACCGGGACAGGGATTTACGAGCAGTACTTC.

V and J are TRBV6-4 and TRBJ2-1, with 8 positions matching TRBD1. Trimming at V came to 5 bases and at J to 9 bases, leaving 9 bases not matched to a gene. CDR1 is MRHNA, CDR2 SNTAGT, per germline. CDR3 length equals 14 residues. The CDR3 here is CASSPVSGTGEQFF. The CDR3 DNA sequence: TGTGCCAGCAGTCCTGTTTCCGGGACAGGTGAGCAGTTCTTC.

This chain uses TRBV7-9 with TRBJ2-3, with TRBD1 matching over 9 bases. Germline V gene lookup returns CDR1 SEHNR and CDR2 FQNEAQ (reference sequence). This CDR3 spans 15 amino acids. V shed 2 bases, J shed 4 bases, and the junction held 4 bases outside the gene matches. This CDR3 reads CASSLLGQGADTQYF. The CDR3 nucleotides are TGTGCCAGCAGCTTATTGGGACAGGGCGCAGATACGCAGTATTTT.

The CDR3 reads CASSPWRGSYNEQFF. The CDR3 DNA reads TGTGCCAGCAGCCCTTGGCGGGGGTCCTACAATGAGCAGTTCTTC. The V and J genes are TRBV9 and TRBJ2-1, with TRBD2 matching 7 bases. CDR1 is SGDLS and CDR2 is YYNGEE in the germline V gene. V was pared by 4 bases and J by 1 base, with 5 bases of the junction left unmatched. This CDR3 has 15 residues.